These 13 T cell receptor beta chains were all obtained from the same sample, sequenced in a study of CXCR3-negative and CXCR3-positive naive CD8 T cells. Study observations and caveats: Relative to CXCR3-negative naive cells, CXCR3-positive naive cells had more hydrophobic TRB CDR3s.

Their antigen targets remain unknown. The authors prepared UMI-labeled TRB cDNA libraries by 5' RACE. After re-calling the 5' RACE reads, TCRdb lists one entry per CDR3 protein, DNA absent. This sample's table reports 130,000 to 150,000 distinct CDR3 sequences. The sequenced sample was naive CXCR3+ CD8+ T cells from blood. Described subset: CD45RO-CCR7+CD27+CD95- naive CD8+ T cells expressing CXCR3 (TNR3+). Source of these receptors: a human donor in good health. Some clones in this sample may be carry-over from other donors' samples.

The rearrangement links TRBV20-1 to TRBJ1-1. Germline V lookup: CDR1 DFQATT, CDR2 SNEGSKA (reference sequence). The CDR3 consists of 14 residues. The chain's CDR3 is CSARDLVGYTEAFF.

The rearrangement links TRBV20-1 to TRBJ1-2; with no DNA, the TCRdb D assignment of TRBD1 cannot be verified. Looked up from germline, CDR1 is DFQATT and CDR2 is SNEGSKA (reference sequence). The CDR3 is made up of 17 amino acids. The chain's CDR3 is CSARDAPERQAYYGYTF.

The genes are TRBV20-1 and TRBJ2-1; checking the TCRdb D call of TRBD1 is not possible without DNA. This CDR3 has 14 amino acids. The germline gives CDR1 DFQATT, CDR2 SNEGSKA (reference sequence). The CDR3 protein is CSALNRFHYNEQFF.

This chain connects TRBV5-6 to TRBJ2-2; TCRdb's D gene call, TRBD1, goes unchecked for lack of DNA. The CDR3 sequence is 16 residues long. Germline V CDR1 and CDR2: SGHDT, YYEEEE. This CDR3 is CASSHRDPAYTGELLF.

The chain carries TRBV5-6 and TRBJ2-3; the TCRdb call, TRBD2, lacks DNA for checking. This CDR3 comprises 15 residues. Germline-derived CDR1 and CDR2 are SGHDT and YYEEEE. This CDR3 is CASSVSGETTDTQYF.

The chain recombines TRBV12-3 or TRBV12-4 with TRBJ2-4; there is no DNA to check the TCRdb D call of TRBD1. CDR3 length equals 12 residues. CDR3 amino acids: CASSWDSDSLYF.

The CDR3 sequence is CSVGGITGSNTEAFF. The chain recombines TRBV29-1 with TRBJ1-1; the D call from TCRdb, TRBD1, cannot be confirmed without DNA. The CDR3 runs 15 residues. CDR1 SQVTM and CDR2 ANQGSEA come from the germline V gene.

This CDR3 reads CSVEEGVSGYTF. This chain connects TRBV29-1 to TRBJ1-2; checking the TCRdb D call of TRBD1 is not possible without DNA. This CDR3 is built from 12 residues. Germline CDR1 SQVTM, CDR2 ANQGSEA.

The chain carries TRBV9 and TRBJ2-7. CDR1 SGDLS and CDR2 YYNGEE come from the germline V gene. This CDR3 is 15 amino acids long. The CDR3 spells CASSVESGSSYEQYF.

The CDR3 here is CDSRSQVGQDTDTQYF. This rearrangement joins TRBV21-1 to TRBJ2-3; the D call of TRBD1 rests on TCRdb alone, since no DNA is present to check it. TRBV21-1 is marked as a pseudogene. The CDR3 is 16 residues long.

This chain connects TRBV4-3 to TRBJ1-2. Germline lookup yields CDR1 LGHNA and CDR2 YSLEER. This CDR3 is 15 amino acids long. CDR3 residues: CASSQDIGGVGGYTF.

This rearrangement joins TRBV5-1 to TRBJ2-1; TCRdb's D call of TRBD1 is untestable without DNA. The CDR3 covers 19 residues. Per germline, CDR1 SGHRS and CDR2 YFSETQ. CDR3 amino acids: CASSPDRVGDVSSYNEQFF. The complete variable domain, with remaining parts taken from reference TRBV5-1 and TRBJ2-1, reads KAGVTQTPRYLIKTRGQQVTLSCSPISGHRSVSWYQQTPGQGLQFLFEYFSETQRNKGNFPGRFSGRQFSNSRSEMNVSTLELGDSALYLCASSPDRVGDVSSYNEQFFGPGTRLTVL.

CDR3 residues: CASRGMTMAIDEQYF. V is TRBV25-1 and J is TRBJ2-7. Germline V CDR1 and CDR2: MGHDK, SYGVNS. The CDR3 sequence is 15 residues long.